The 17 T cell receptor beta chains below all came from one sample that was sequenced in a study of human thymus T cells. TCRdb keeps only in-frame clones here, not all; method: immunoSEQ multiplex PCR. The sample holds approximately 46,000 clones; just under 95% are singletons and the top ten take under 0.2%. Sequencing used blood. These receptors came from a girl less than two years old with a congenital heart defect but otherwise immunologically healthy.

V gene TRBV7-2 combines with J gene TRBJ2-3, with D perhaps matching TRBD2 (5 bases). The CDR3 runs to 18 residues. Trimming pared 1 base from V and 0 bases from J, leaving 17 bases between. The V gene's germline CDR1 is SGHTA and CDR2 FQGNSA. CDR3 sequence (DNA): TGTGCCAGCAGCTTAGAAGTTCCGGGATTCTCTAGCACAGATACGCAGTATTTT. This codes for CASSLEVPGFSSTDTQYF.

The chain employs TRBV14 and TRBJ2-1; D tentatively reads TRBD1 or TRBD2 (7 bases each). Trimming removed 3 bases at V and 9 bases at J, with 24 bases between. Germline V lookup: CDR1 SGHDN, CDR2 FVKESK. The CDR3 is 17 residues long. CDR3 region: CASSHAGDRVYLAEQFF. CDR3 bases: TGTGCCAGCAGCCACGCGGGAGACAGGGTTTACCTAGCTGAGCAGTTCTTC.

The rearrangement joins TRBV27 to TRBJ2-5, with 7 bases aligning to TRBD1. CDR3 length: 12 amino acids. Germline-derived CDR1 and CDR2 are MNHEY and SMNVEV (reference sequence). Trimming took 3 bases from V and 5 from J; bases not matched to a gene: 0. The CDR3 loop is CASSLDRETQYF. CDR3 DNA: TGTGCCAGCAGTTTGGACAGGGAGACCCAGTACTTC.

This chain joins TRBV18 and TRBJ1-3; D gene unclear. V was shortened by 0 bases and J by 3 bases, with 3 bases between the two germline ends. The CDR3 has 13 amino acids. CDR1 and CDR2 from the germline V gene are KGHSH and LQKENI. CDR3 DNA sequence: TGTGCCAGCTCACCACCTGTTGGAAACACCATATATTTT. The encoded protein is CASSPPVGNTIYF. Using reference TRBV18 and TRBJ1-3 for the parts outside the CDR3, the full variable domain is NAGVMQNPRHLVRRRGQEARLRCSPMKGHSHVYWYRQLPEEGLKFMVYLQKENIIDESGMPKERFSAEFPKEGPSILRIQQVVRGDSAAYFCASSPPVGNTIYFGEGSWLTVV.

The chain carries TRBV5-1 and TRBJ2-3, with 12 bases aligning to TRBD2. J gave up 0 bases and V 6 bases, and 5 bases lay outside the gene matches. There are 16 residues in the CDR3. Germline assignment: CDR1 SGHRS and CDR2 YFSETQ. The CDR3 loop is CASTPGLAGSTDTQYF. The CDR3 DNA sequence: TGCGCCAGCACCCCGGGACTAGCGGGTAGCACAGATACGCAGTATTTT.

The chain links TRBV6-5 to TRBJ1-2; D call uncertain. The CDR3 has 14 residues. Germline V lookup: CDR1 MNHEY, CDR2 SVGAGI. The V gene lost 4 bases and the J gene lost 0 bases, with 9 bases spanning the gap. Here the CDR3 reads CASSSTPANYGYTF. CDR3 DNA: TGTGCCAGCAGTTCTACTCCAGCTAACTATGGCTACACCTTC.

The gene calls are TRBV9 and TRBJ2-3; the D gene is possibly TRBD2 (5 bases). The V gene lost 6 bases and the J gene lost 3 bases, with 17 bases spanning the gap. Germline V gives CDR1 SGDLS, CDR2 YYNGEE. This CDR3 has 15 amino acids. The CDR3 DNA follows: TGTGCCAGCACCATTCACGCGGGCGGGACAGATACGCAGTATTTT. It codes for CASTIHAGGTDTQYF. The complete variable domain, with remaining parts taken from reference TRBV9 and TRBJ2-3, reads DSGVTQTPKHLITATGQRVTLRCSPRSGDLSVYWYQQSLDQGLQFLIQYYNGEERAKGNILERFSAQQFPDLHSELNLSSLELGDSALYFCASTIHAGGTDTQYFGPGTRLTVL.

This chain links TRBV25-1 with TRBJ2-2; 9 nucleotides align to TRBD1. The CDR3 is 17 residues long. Per germline, CDR1 MGHDK and CDR2 SYGVNS. The ends lost 5 bases at V and 1 base at J; junction bases unmatched: 8. The CDR3 here is CASSQLGTGKNTGELFF. The CDR3 nucleotides are TGTGCCAGCAGTCAACTCGGGACAGGGAAGAACACCGGGGAGCTGTTTTTT.

The chain has TRBV10-1 and TRBJ2-7, with 7 nucleotides matching TRBD2. The ends lost 2 bases at V and 3 bases at J; junction bases unmatched: 4. This CDR3 has 14 amino acids. Germline CDR1 is WNHNN and CDR2 is SYGVQD (reference sequence). CDR3 DNA sequence: TGCGCCAGCAGTGAGGGACTAGTCGGCTACGAGCAGTACTTC. As protein: CASSEGLVGYEQYF.

The V and J genes are TRBV18 and TRBJ2-7; D possibly corresponds to TRBD1 (6 bases). The V end lost 3 bases, the J end lost 2 bases, and 11 bases lay between the germline ends. The CDR3 runs to 14 residues. The germline gives CDR1 KGHSH, CDR2 LQKENI. CDR3 nucleotide sequence: TGTGCCAGCTCACCCGGACAGAGCGCCTACGAGCAGTACTTC. It encodes CASSPGQSAYEQYF.

V gene TRBV6-5 combines with J gene TRBJ2-5, with D possibly TRBD2 on 6 matching bases. The germline CDR1 and CDR2 sequences are MNHEY and SVGAGI. V was pared by 6 bases and J by 5 bases, with 13 bases between. The CDR3 has 13 residues. Written as DNA, the CDR3 is TGTGCCAGCAGCCCAGCGGGTTGGGAGACCCAGTACTTC. Amino acid sequence: CASSPAGWETQYF.

J is TRBJ2-7 and V is TRBV7-9; D is unresolved. CDR3 length: 13 residues. V was clipped by 2 bases and J by 7 bases, with 12 bases between them. Germline loops: CDR1 SEHNR, CDR2 FQNEAQ (reference sequence). DNA for the CDR3: TGTGCCAGCAGCTTACAAGGGTCTTGGGAGCAGTACTTC. It is translated as CASSLQGSWEQYF.

The chain employs TRBV28 and TRBJ2-2; the match to TRBD2 covers 12 bases. V lost 6 bases and J lost 5; bases outside the gene matches: 4. The CDR3 has 15 amino acids. CDR1 and CDR2 (germline): MDHEN, SYDVKM. CDR3 nucleotide sequence: TGTGCCAGCAGCTACGGACTAGCGGGAACCGGGGAGCTGTTTTTT. It translates to CASSYGLAGTGELFF.

The count of this clone is one. Here the CDR3 DNA reads TGTGCCAGCAGCTTGCCCGGGAGGGCCCCCTACGAGCAGTACTTC. Encoded protein: CASSLPGRAPYEQYF. This rearrangement joins TRBV5-6 to TRBJ2-5; 8 bases are a match to TRBD2. The DNA matches TRBJ2-7 better at its end, which makes the J call doubtful. Germline CDR1 SGHDT, CDR2 YYEEEE. The CDR3 has 15 residues.

The chain uses TRBV11-2 and TRBJ2-1, with D perhaps matching TRBD1 (5 bases). Trimming cost V 1 base and J 13 bases, with 8 bases left between them. CDR3 length equals 11 residues. In germline, CDR1 is SGHAT, CDR2 FQNNGV. This CDR3 reads CASSLGGPQFF. The CDR3 DNA sequence: TGTGCCAGCAGCTTAGGGGGCCCACAGTTCTTC.

The J gene is TRBJ2-2, the V gene TRBV7-3; 9 bases are a match to TRBD2. Germline CDR1 and CDR2: SGHTA and FQGTGA. V lost 0 bases, J lost 7 bases, and 3 bases stayed unmatched. The CDR3 loop spans 15 amino acids. The CDR3 DNA follows: TGTGCCAGCAGCTTAACTAGCGGGAGACACGGGGAGCTGTTTTTT. This translates into CASSLTSGRHGELFF.

The chain has TRBV5-1 and TRBJ1-1; 7 bases line up with TRBD1. V was pared by 2 bases and J by 6 bases, with 10 bases of the junction left unmatched. The CDR3 covers 15 residues. The germline V gene has CDR1 SGHRS and CDR2 YFSETQ. The CDR3 sequence is CASSFVSGGRAEAFF. The CDR3 bases are TGCGCCAGCAGCTTTGTCTCAGGGGGGAGGGCTGAAGCTTTCTTT.